This T cell receptor (beta chain) is drawn from a study of vaccination effects on CD4 cells after COVID-19. Assay: immunoSEQ multiplex PCR; the TCRdb copy retains only in-frame clones and omits some. The sample has 70,000 to 95,000 clones; more than 60% are singletons. After expansion with viral peptide pools in the ViraFEST assay, antigen-specific CD4+ T cells were sequenced. Subsequent to roughly 9 days of culture, CD4+ T cells were isolated. Each participant was administered two doses of either the BNT162b2 or the mRNA-1273 vaccine. Trimming stripped 0 bases from V and 9 bases from J, with 15 bases between. CDR1 LGHNA and CDR2 YSLEER come from the germline V gene. This CDR3 contains 16 residues. With respect to this clone: Its target is unknown.

The chain employs TRBV4-3 and TRBJ1-6; TRBD1 is a possible D gene (6 bases). Sample: CD4+ T cells from PBMCs cultured with HCoV-OC43 spike peptides, taken after COVID-19 vaccination. Subset specified: HCoV-OC43 spike overlapping peptide pool stimulation. The clonotype was recovered from a human donor who received a COVID-19 vaccine. The CDR3 sequence is CASSQDHGRGGSPLHF. The CDR3 DNA is TGCGCCAGCAGCCAAGATCACGGCAGGGGAGGTTCACCCCTCCACTTT.